What follows are 30 T cell receptor beta chains derived from one specimen sequenced in a study of blood T cells in healthy people across ages. The second PCR ran roughly 7 to 12 cycles with a sample-barcoded 5' primer and J-beta primers. In TCRdb, the 5' RACE reads were re-called with MiXCR into one record per CDR3 protein. The table shows about 840,000 distinct CDR3 sequences, with almost 30% occurring only once. These data are also associated with another study on T cells of mothers and their children.

The sample taken for sequencing was blood. The receptors originated from a woman in her 40s in good health.

In regard to this clonotype: A read error may explain this, as a much larger clone is one base away. J is TRBJ2-2 and V is TRBV9, with a possible D match to TRBD1 (7 bases). Trimming removed 0 bases from V and 9 bases from J, with 18 bases in between. This CDR3 spans 16 amino acids. The germline V gene has CDR1 SGDLS and CDR2 YYNGEE. The CDR3 here is CASSVGTIEGARELFF. In nucleotides, the CDR3 is TGTGCCAGCAGCGTAGGGACTATTGAGGGGGCGCGGGAGCTGTTTTTT.

This clonotype was detected only a few times. A much larger clone lies one base from this, so it may be a read error. The chain links TRBV29-1 to TRBJ2-4, with TRBD2 identical over 7 bases. CDR1 is SQVTM, CDR2 ANQGSEA, per germline. The CDR3 is 12 amino acids. J lost 13 bases, V lost 6 bases, and 12 bases had no gene match. CDR3 sequence reads: CSVVRTRNEQYF. As DNA, the CDR3 is TGCAGCGTGGTAAGGACTAGGAATGAGCAGTACTTC.

As to this clonotype: The junction does not match germline at one end; this may be a read error. The chain uses TRBV5-1 and TRBJ2-1; 9 bases line up with TRBD1. From germline, CDR1 is SGHRS and CDR2 YFSETQ. The CDR3 sequence is 14 residues long. DNA for the CDR3: TGCGCCAGCAGCTCTGGCGGGGGACAGGGTGAGCAGTTCTTT. It yields the protein CASSSGGGQGEQFF.

This clonotype was found a few times. The chain uses TRBV24-1 and TRBJ2-1; maybe TRBD2 (5 bases). This CDR3 has 14 residues. CDR1 and CDR2 from the germline V gene are KGHDR and SFDVKD. Trimming shortened V by 0 bases and J by 6 bases, and 8 bases separated the two germline ends. This chain's CDR3 is CATSDLASPNEQFF. The CDR3 nucleotides are TGTGCCACCAGTGATTTGGCTAGCCCCAATGAGCAGTTCTTC.

This chain joins TRBV7-2 and TRBJ1-2; D is unclear. The CDR3 is 12 residues long. Deletions cut 3 bases from V and 8 bases from J, with 10 bases between. Germline CDR1 reads SGHTA; CDR2 reads FQGNSA. In DNA form, the CDR3 reads TGTGCCAGCAGCTTTGAGGGAAGAGGCTACACCTTC. Its translation is CASSFEGRGYTF.

The chain couples TRBV27 to TRBJ1-1, with 8 bases aligning to TRBD1. The junction had 7 bases not matched to a gene; V was cut back by 5 bases and J by 2 bases. CDR3 length equals 15 residues. Germline V gene data show CDR1 as MNHEY and CDR2 as SMNVEV (reference sequence). The chain's CDR3 is CASSQIQGANTEAFF. In nucleotides, the CDR3 is TGTGCCAGCAGTCAAATCCAGGGGGCCAACACTGAAGCTTTCTTT.

For the CDR3, the DNA is TGCGCCAGCAGCCAACTAAACACTGGAAACTATGGCTACACCTTC. Translating gives CASSQLNTGNYGYTF. The chain links TRBV4-3 to TRBJ1-2, with unresolved D. V was cut by 2 bases and J by 2 bases, with 12 bases left in between. From germline, CDR1 is LGHNA and CDR2 YSLEER. CDR3 length equals 15 residues.

A few counts support this clonotype. The chain combines TRBV20-1 with TRBJ1-5, with 7 bases that match TRBD1. CDR1 and CDR2 (germline): DFQATT, SNEGSKA (reference sequence). This CDR3 comprises 12 residues. The V gene end was trimmed by 3 bases and the J gene end by 10 bases; junction bases not matched to a gene: 6. Here the CDR3 reads CSARPGGGPQHF. The CDR3 DNA sequence: TGCAGTGCTAGGCCAGGGGGGGGCCCCCAGCATTTT.

This clonotype was seen only a few times. The DNA of the CDR3 is TGTGCCAGCAGCTGGGGACAGACTAATTCACCCCTCCACTTT. This codes for CASSWGQTNSPLHF. The genes are TRBV5-6 and TRBJ1-6; 7 bases fit TRBD1. With V trimmed by 3 bases and J by 6 bases, 3 bases remained unmatched. The CDR3 loop spans 14 amino acids. The germline gives CDR1 SGHDT, CDR2 YYEEEE.

There are a few counts of this clonotype. The chain employs TRBV7-8 and TRBJ1-1, with no clear D. Germline V gene lookup returns CDR1 SGHVS and CDR2 FQNEAQ. CDR3 length: 14 residues. V gave up 2 bases and J gave up 5 bases, with 12 bases separating them. Here the CDR3 reads CASSLSGVGTEAFF. The CDR3, as DNA: TGTGCCAGCAGCTTATCTGGAGTAGGGACTGAAGCTTTCTTT.

This clonotype was counted between two and nine times. This chain links TRBV27 with TRBJ2-1; maybe TRBD1 (6 bases). V lost 0 bases and J 9 bases, leaving 15 bases between the germline ends. The length of the CDR3 is 15 residues. The germline gives CDR1 MNHEY, CDR2 SMNVEV (reference sequence). The DNA for the CDR3 is TGTGCCAGCAGTTTATCAGGGTTAGGGGACATTGAGCAGTTCTTC. It specifies CASSLSGLGDIEQFF.

This chain links TRBV6-2 or TRBV6-3 with TRBJ2-7; possible D gene TRBD2, 6 bases. Germline CDR1 and CDR2: MNHEY and SVGEGT. CDR3 length: 11 amino acids. V gave up 5 bases and J gave up 9 bases, with 11 bases separating them. The chain's CDR3 is CASSERAGQYF. CDR3 sequence (DNA): TGTGCCAGCAGTGAACGAGCGGGGCAGTACTTC.

This clonotype was seen just once. The chain employs TRBV5-1 and TRBJ2-3, with TRBD1 matching over 7 bases. The CDR3 spans 15 residues. Germline V gene data show CDR1 as SGHRS and CDR2 as YFSETQ. V shed 0 bases, J shed 7 bases, and the junction held 8 bases outside the gene matches. The CDR3 DNA reads as TGCGCCAGCAGCTTGGAGGGGGCAGGGCCATATACGCAGTATTTT. It encodes CASSLEGAGPYTQYF. Full variable domain (rest looked up from reference TRBV5-1 and TRBJ2-3): KAGVTQTPRYLIKTRGQQVTLSCSPISGHRSVSWYQQTPGQGLQFLFEYFSETQRNKGNFPGRFSGRQFSNSRSEMNVSTLELGDSALYLCASSLEGAGPYTQYFGPGTRLTVL.

This clonotype was counted between two and nine times. The chain recombines TRBV5-1 with TRBJ2-1; either TRBD1 or TRBD2 may fit D (5 bases each). The CDR3 is 13 amino acids. Trimming stripped 7 bases from V and 7 bases from J, with 15 bases between. CDR1 SGHRS and CDR2 YFSETQ come from the germline V gene. CDR3 protein: CASSPGWGNEQFF. The DNA of the CDR3 is TGCGCCAGCTCCCCTGGGTGGGGGAATGAGCAGTTCTTC.

Remarks on this clonotype: A much bigger clone sits one base away, suggesting this may be a read error. The chain is built from TRBV20-1 and TRBJ2-7; the D gene is possibly TRBD1 (5 bases). CDR3 size: 13 residues. Germline V gene lookup returns CDR1 DFQATT and CDR2 SNEGSKA (reference sequence). In DNA form, the CDR3 reads TGCAGTGCCCAGGGTGTGTTGGGTTACGAGCAGGACTTC. Residues: CSAQGVLGYEQDF.

This clonotype has at least ten counts. The chain carries TRBV10-3 and TRBJ2-7; a weak D match, TRBD2 (6 bases). V was cut by 9 bases and J by 0 bases, with 9 bases left in between. This CDR3 is 12 amino acids long. Germline values: CDR1 ENHRY, CDR2 SYGVKD. In nucleotides, the CDR3 is TGTGCCATTGGGGGGAGCTCCTACGAGCAGTACTTC. Translated: CAIGGSSYEQYF.

V is TRBV3-1 and J is TRBJ2-1, with 8 bases aligning to TRBD1. This CDR3 region has 16 residues. The V gene end was trimmed by 3 bases and the J gene end by 6 bases; junction bases not matched to a gene: 10. CDR1 is LGHDT, CDR2 YNNKEL, per germline (reference sequence). The CDR3 here is CASSQPDRVHFNEQFF. CDR3 in DNA: TGTGCCAGCAGCCAGCCGGACAGGGTCCATTTCAATGAGCAGTTCTTC.

This chain joins TRBV7-9 and TRBJ1-6; 7 bases agree with TRBD1. This CDR3 has 15 residues. Germline V lookup: CDR1 SEHNR, CDR2 FQNEAQ (reference sequence). V was pared by 5 bases and J by 6 bases, with 7 bases of the junction left unmatched. The CDR3 region is CASSLGDSANSPLHF. CDR3 DNA sequence: TGTGCCAGCAGCCTCGGGGACAGTGCTAATTCACCCCTCCACTTT. The full variable domain, completed using reference TRBV7-9 and TRBJ1-6, is DTGVSQNPRHKITKRGQNVTFRCDPISEHNRLYWYRQTLGQGPEFLTYFQNEAQLEKSRLLSDRFSAERPKGSFSTLEIQRTEQGDSAMYLCASSLGDSANSPLHFGNGTRLTVT.

Only a few counts were recorded for this clonotype. V and J are TRBV12-5 and TRBJ1-2; TRBD1 is a possible D gene (6 bases). V shed 6 bases and J shed 2 bases, with 10 bases lying between them. The CDR3 has 13 residues. Germline V CDR1 and CDR2: LGHNT, FRNRAP. Here the CDR3 reads CASGRQANYGYTF. CDR3 nucleotide sequence: TGTGCTAGTGGAAGACAGGCCAACTATGGCTACACCTTC.

This clonotype was counted many times. This chain connects TRBV30 to TRBJ2-1, with TRBD2 identical over 10 bases. Per germline, CDR1 GTSNPN and CDR2 SVGIG (reference sequence). The CDR3 covers 14 residues. The CDR3 protein is CAGVAGGSENEQFF. The CDR3 DNA is TGTGCTGGCGTAGCGGGGGGCAGTGAGAATGAGCAGTTCTTC.

This clonotype was seen a few times. The chain joins TRBV12-3 or TRBV12-4 to TRBJ2-3; the D call may be TRBD1 or TRBD2 (5 bases each). The germline V and J ends were trimmed by 4 bases and 3 bases, with 17 bases remaining between them. The CDR3 is 16 amino acids. CDR3 protein: CASSSRGIRATDTQYF. For the CDR3, the DNA is TGTGCCAGCAGTTCCCGGGGCATCAGGGCGACAGATACGCAGTATTTT.

The chain carries TRBV7-2 and TRBJ2-2; unclear D gene. V was cut by 6 bases and J by 3 bases, with 5 bases left in between. This CDR3 spans 12 amino acids. Germline lookup yields CDR1 SGHTA and CDR2 FQGNSA. The CDR3 sequence is CASSLYTGELFF. The CDR3 DNA reads as TGTGCCAGCAGTCTATACACCGGGGAGCTGTTTTTT.

The V call is TRBV5-6, the J call TRBJ2-5, with 7 bases lining up with TRBD1. J lost 1 base, V lost 0 bases, and 12 bases had no gene match. Germline V lookup: CDR1 SGHDT, CDR2 YYEEEE. This CDR3 has 18 residues. The CDR3 loop is CASSLAVPGTEIQETQYF. The CDR3, as DNA: TGTGCCAGCAGCTTGGCCGTTCCCGGGACAGAAATCCAAGAGACCCAGTACTTC.

This clonotype was observed a handful of times. This sequence joins TRBV20-1 and TRBJ2-3; D is possibly TRBD2 (6 bases). This CDR3 spans 15 amino acids. Deletions cut 0 bases from V and 5 bases from J, with 15 bases between. CDR1 DFQATT and CDR2 SNEGSKA come from the germline V gene (reference sequence). The chain's CDR3 is CSARDSGRVEDTQYF. In DNA, the CDR3 is TGCAGTGCTAGAGATAGCGGCAGGGTTGAAGATACGCAGTATTTT.

The DNA of the CDR3 is TGTGCCAGCAGTTTAGGGCCGGGGTGGGGCACAGATACGCAGTATTTT. Its protein product is CASSLGPGWGTDTQYF. This chain connects TRBV27 to TRBJ2-3; TRBD2 is a possible D gene (5 bases). Germline values: CDR1 MNHEY, CDR2 SMNVEV (reference sequence). The germline V and J ends were trimmed by 2 bases and 1 base, with 13 bases remaining between them. The CDR3 runs 16 residues.

This clonotype came up a few times. The gene calls are TRBV7-8 and TRBJ2-1, with 9 bases fitting TRBD2. V lost 5 bases to trimming and J lost 7 bases; unmatched junction nucleotides: 15. The CDR3 totals 17 residues. Germline assignment: CDR1 SGHVS and CDR2 FQNEAQ. CDR3 protein: CASSPLAGGLRVNEQFF. In nucleotides, the CDR3 is TGTGCCAGCAGCCCCCTCGCGGGGGGGCTAAGGGTGAATGAGCAGTTCTTC.

A note on this clonotype: A read error may explain this, as a much larger clone is one base away. The V and J genes are TRBV12-3 or TRBV12-4 and TRBJ2-3, with D tentatively TRBD2 (5 bases). This CDR3 spans 15 amino acids. CDR3 sequence reads: CASSLAGESIDTQYF. The CDR3 region has the DNA TGTGCCAGCAGTTTAGCGGGAGAGAGCATAGATACGCAGTATTTT.

At least ten counts were recorded for this clonotype. The chain couples TRBV7-6 to TRBJ2-3; 7 nucleotides line up with TRBD2. Germline CDR1 SGHVS, CDR2 FNYEAQ. The V segment lost 5 bases and the J segment 3 bases; nucleotides outside the gene matches: 11. The CDR3 spans 16 residues. The CDR3 is CASSDSGGGRTDTQYF. CDR3 coding DNA: TGTGCCAGCAGCGACTCCGGCGGGGGACGGACAGATACGCAGTATTTT.

This clonotype was counted a single time. An end of the junction does not agree with germline; a read error may underlie this. The chain uses TRBV4-3 and TRBJ1-2; tentative D call: TRBD1 (6 bases). The CDR3 covers 15 residues. CDR1 LGHNA and CDR2 YSLEER come from the germline V gene. CDR3 protein: CASSQVQQGHYGYTF. DNA for the CDR3: TGCGCCAGCAGTCAAGTACAACAGGGCCACTATGGTTACACCTTC.

This chain joins TRBV12-3 or TRBV12-4 and TRBJ2-3; D is perhaps TRBD2 (6 bases). V was trimmed by 8 bases and J by 4 bases, leaving 19 bases between them. The CDR3 runs to 15 residues. The CDR3 DNA reads as TGTGCCAGCGGTGGCGGAGGGGCCTGGGCAGATACGCAGTATTTT. Translating it yields CASGGGGAWADTQYF.